The clone carrying this T cell receptor (beta chain) was seen a handful of times. A sample-barcoded 5' primer and a J-beta primer mix were used in a second PCR of about 6 to 12 cycles. TCRdb analysed the 5' RACE reads with MiXCR anew, one entry per CDR3 protein. The table has 1.5 million to 2 million distinct CDR3 sequences, approximately 28% seen once. This record comes from a study of blood T cells in healthy people across ages. Germline lookup yields CDR1 SEHNR and CDR2 FQNEAQ (reference sequence). The V and J ends lost 5 bases and 2 bases, in that order; junction bases with no gene match: 9. The CDR3 consists of 16 residues.

Material for sequencing was blood. This sequence originates from a woman aged 25 to 39 in good health. V gene TRBV7-9 combines with J gene TRBJ2-1, with 7 bases matching TRBD2. The CDR3, as DNA: TGTGCCAGCAGCCGTTTCGGGGGGAGGACCTACAATGAGCAGTTCTTC. This encodes CASSRFGGRTYNEQFF. The full variable domain, in which reference TRBV7-9 and TRBJ2-1 provide the parts outside the CDR3, is DTGVSQNPRHKITKRGQNVTFRCDPISEHNRLYWYRQTLGQGPEFLTYFQNEAQLEKSRLLSDRFSAERPKGSFSTLEIQRTEQGDSAMYLCASSRFGGRTYNEQFFGPGTRLTVL.